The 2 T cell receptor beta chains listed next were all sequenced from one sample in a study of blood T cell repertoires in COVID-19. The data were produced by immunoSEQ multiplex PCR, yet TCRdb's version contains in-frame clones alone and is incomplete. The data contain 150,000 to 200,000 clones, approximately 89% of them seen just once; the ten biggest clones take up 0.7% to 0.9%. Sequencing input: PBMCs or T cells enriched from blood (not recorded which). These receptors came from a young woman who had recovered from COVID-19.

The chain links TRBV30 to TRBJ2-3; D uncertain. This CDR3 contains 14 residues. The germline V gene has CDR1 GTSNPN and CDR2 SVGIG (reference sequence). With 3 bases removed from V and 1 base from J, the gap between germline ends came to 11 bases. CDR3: CAWRGLAGTDTQYF. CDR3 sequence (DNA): TGTGCCTGGAGGGGTTTGGCGGGCACAGATACGCAGTATTTT.

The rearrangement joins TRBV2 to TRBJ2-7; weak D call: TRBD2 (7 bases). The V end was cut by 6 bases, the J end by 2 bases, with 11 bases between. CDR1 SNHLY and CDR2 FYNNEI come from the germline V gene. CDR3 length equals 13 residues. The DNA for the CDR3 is TGTGCCAGCAGGGGGAGGGGGGCCTACGAGCAGTACTTC. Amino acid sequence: CASRGRGAYEQYF.